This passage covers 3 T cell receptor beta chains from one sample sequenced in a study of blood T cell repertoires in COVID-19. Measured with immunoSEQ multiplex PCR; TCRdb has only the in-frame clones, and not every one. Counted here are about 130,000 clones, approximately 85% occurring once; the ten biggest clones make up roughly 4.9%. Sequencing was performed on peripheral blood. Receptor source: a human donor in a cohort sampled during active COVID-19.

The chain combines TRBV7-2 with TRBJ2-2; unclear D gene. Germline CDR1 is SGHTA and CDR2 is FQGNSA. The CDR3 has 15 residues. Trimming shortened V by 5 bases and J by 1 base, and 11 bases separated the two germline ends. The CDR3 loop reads CASSRGSGNTGELFF. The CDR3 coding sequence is TGTGCCAGCAGCCGCGGTTCGGGGAACACCGGGGAGCTGTTTTTT.

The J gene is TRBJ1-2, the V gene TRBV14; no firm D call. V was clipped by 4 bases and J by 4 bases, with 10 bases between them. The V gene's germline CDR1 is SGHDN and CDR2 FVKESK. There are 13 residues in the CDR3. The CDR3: CASSLRSFYGYTF. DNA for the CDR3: TGTGCCAGCAGCCTAAGGAGTTTCTATGGCTACACCTTC.

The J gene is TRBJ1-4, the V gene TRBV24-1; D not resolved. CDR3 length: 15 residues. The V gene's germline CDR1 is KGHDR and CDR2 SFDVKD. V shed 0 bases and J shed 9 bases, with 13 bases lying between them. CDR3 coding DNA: TGTGCCACCAGTGATTTGTGGCAGAAAGTCCAAAAACTGTTTTTT. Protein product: CATSDLWQKVQKLFF.